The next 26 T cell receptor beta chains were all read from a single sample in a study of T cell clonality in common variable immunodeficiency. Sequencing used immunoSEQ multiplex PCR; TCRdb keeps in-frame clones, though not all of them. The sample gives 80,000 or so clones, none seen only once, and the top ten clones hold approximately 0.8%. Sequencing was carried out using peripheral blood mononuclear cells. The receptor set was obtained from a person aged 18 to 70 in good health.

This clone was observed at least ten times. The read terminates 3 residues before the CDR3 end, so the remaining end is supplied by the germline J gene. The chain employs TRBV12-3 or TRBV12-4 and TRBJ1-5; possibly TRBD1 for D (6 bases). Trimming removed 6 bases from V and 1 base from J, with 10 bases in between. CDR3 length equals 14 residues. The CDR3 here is CASSKQGSNQPQHF. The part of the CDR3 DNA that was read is TGTGCCAGCAGCAAACAGGGAAGCAATCAGCCC.

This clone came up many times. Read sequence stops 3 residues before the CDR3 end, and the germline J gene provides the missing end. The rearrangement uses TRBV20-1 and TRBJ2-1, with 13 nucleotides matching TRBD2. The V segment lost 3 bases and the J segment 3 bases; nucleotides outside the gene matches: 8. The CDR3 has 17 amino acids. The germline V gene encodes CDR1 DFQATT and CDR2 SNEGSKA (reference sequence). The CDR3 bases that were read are TGCAGTGCTAGGACTAGCGGGAGGACCGCCTACTACAATGAG. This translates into CSARTSGRTAYYNE. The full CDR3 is CSARTSGRTAYYNEQFF.

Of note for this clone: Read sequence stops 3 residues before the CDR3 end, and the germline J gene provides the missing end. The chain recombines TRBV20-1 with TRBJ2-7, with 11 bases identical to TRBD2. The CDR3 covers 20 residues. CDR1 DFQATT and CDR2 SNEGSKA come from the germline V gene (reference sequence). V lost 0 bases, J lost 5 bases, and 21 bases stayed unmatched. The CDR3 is CSARDVVAGGPIFSGHEQYF. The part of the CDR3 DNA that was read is TGCAGTGCTAGAGATGTAGTAGCGGGAGGGCCAATATTTAGTGGGCACGAG.

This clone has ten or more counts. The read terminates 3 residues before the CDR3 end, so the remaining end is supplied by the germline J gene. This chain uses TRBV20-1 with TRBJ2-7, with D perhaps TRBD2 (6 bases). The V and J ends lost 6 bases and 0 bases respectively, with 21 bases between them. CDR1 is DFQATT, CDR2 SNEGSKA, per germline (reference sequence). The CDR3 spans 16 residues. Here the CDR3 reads CSAPIVEGRNSYEQYF. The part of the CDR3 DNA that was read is TGCAGTGCGCCAATAGTGGAGGGCAGGAACTCCTACGAG.

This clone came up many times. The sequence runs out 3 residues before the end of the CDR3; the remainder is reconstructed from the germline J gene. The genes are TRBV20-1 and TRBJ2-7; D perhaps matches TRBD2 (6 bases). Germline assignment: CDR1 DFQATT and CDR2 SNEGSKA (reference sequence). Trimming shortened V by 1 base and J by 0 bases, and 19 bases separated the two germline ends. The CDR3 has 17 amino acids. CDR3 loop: CSARGLPGAGRSYEQYF. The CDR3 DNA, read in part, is TGCAGTGCTAGAGGTCTCCCGGGAGCGGGCCGCTCCTACGAG.

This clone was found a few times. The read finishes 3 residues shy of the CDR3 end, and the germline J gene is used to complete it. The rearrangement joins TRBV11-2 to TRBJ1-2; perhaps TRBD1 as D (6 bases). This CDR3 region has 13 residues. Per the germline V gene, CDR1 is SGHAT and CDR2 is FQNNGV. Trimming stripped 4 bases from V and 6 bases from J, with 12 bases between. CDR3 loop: CASSSNRVHGYTF. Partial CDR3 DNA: TGTGCCAGCAGCTCCAACAGGGTCCATGGC.

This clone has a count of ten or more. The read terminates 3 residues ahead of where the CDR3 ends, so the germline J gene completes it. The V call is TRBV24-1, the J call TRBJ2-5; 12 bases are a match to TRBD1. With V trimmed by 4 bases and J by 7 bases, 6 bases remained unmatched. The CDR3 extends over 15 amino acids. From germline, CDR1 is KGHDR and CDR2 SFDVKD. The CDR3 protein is CATSDGGQGAGTQYF. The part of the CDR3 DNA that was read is TGTGCCACCAGTGACGGGGGACAGGGGGCGGGGACC.

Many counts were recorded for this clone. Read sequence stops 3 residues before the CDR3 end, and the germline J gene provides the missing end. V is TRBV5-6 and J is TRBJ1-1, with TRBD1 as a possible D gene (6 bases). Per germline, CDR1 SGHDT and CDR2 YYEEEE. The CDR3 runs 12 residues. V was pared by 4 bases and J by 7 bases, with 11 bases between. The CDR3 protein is CASSPGQFEAFF. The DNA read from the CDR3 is TGTGCCAGCAGCCCCGGACAGTTTGAA.

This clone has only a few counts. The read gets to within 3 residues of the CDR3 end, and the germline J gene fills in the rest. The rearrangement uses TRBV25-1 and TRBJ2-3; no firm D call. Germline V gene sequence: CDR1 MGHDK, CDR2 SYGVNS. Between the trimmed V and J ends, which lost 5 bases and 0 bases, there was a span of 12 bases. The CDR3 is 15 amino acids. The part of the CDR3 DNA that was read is TGTGCCAGCAGTAGAGGTTGGGCTAGCACAGATACG. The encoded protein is CASSRGWASTDT. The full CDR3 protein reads CASSRGWASTDTQYF.

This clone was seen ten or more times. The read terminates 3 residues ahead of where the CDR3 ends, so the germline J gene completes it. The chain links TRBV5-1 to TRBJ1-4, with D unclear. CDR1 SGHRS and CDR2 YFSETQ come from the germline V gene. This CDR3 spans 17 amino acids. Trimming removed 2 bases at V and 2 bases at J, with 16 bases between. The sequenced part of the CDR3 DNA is TGCGCCAGCAGCTTTCTCCGCCTGGGCGGGACTAATGAAAAA. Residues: CASSFLRLGGTNEK. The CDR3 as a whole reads CASSFLRLGGTNEKLFF.

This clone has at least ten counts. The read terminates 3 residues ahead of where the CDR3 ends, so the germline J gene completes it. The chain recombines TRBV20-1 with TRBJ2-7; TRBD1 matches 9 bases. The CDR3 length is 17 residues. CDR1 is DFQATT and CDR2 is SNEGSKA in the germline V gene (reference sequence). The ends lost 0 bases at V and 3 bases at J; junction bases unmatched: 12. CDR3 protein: CSARDVLGQGNSYEQYF. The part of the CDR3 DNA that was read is TGCAGTGCTAGAGATGTCTTGGGACAGGGAAACAGCTACGAG.

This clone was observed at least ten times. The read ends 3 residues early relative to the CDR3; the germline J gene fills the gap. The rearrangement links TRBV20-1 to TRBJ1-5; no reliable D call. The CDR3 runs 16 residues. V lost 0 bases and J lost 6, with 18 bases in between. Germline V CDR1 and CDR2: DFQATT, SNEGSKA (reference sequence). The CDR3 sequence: CSARDNLPEQRQPQHF. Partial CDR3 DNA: TGCAGTGCTAGAGATAACCTGCCAGAACAACGTCAGCCC.

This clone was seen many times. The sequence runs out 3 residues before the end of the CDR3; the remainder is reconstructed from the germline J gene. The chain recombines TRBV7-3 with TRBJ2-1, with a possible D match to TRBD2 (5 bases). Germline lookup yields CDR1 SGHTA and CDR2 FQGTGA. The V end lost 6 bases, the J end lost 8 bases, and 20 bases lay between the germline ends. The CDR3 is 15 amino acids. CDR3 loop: CASSRGGRSSDEQFF. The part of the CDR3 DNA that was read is TGTGCCAGCAGTCGCGGAGGCCGGAGTAGCGATGAG.

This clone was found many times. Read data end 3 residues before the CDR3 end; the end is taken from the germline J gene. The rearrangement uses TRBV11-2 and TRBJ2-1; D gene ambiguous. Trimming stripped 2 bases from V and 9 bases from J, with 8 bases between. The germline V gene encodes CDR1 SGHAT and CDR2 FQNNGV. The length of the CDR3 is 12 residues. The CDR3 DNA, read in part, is TGTGCCAGCAGCTTATCGTATCCTGAG. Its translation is CASSLSYPE. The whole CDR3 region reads CASSLSYPEQFF.

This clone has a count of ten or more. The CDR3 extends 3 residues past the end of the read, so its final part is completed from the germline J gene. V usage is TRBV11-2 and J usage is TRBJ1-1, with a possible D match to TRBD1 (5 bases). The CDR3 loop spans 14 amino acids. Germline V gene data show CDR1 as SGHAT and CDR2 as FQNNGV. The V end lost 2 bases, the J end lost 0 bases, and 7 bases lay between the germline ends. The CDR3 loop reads CASSLQGLNTEAFF. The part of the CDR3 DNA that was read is TGTGCCAGCAGCTTACAGGGATTGAACACTGAA.

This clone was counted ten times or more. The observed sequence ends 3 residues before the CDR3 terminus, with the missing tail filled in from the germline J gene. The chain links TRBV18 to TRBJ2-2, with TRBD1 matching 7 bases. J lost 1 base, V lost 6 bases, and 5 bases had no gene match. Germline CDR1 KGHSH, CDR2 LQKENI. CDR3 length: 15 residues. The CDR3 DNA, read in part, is TGTGCCAGCTCCCTACGACAGGGGAACACCGGGGAG. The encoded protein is CASSLRQGNTGE. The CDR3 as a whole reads CASSLRQGNTGELFF.

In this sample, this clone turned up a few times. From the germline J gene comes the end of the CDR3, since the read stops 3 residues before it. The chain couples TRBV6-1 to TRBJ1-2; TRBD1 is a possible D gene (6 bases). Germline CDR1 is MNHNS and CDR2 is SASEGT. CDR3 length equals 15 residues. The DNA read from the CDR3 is TGTGCCAGCAGGGAAAACAGGGCCCCCTTTTCCGGC. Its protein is CASRENRAPFSG. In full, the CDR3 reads CASRENRAPFSGYTF.

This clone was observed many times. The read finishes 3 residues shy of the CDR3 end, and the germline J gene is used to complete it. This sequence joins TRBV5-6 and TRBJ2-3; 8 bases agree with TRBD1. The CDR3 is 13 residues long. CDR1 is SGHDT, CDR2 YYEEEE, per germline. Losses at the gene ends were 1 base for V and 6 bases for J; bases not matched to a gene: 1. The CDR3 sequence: CASSLTGGDTQYF. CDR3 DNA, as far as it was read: TGTGCCAGCAGCTTGACAGGGGGGGATACG.

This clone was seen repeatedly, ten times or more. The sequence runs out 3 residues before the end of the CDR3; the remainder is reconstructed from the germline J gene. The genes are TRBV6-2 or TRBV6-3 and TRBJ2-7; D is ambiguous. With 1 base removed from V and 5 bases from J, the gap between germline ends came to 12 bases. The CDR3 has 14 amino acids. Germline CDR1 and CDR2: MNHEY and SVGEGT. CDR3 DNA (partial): TGTGCCAGCAGTTACTTCCTCGTAGCACACGAG. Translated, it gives CASSYFLVAHE. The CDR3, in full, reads CASSYFLVAHEQYF.

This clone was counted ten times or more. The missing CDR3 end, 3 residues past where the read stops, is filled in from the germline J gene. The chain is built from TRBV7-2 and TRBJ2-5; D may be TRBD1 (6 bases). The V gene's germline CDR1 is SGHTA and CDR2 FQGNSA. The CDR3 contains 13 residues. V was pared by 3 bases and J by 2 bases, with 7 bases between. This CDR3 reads CASSLQGQETQYF. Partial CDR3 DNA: TGTGCCAGCAGCTTGCAGGGGCAAGAGACC. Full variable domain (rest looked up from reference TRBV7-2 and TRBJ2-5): GAGVSQSPSNKVTEKGKDVELRCDPISGHTALYWYRQSLGQGLEFLIYFQGNSAPDKSGLPSDRFSAERTGGSVSTLTIQRTQQEDSAVYLCASSLQGQETQYFGPGTRLLVL.

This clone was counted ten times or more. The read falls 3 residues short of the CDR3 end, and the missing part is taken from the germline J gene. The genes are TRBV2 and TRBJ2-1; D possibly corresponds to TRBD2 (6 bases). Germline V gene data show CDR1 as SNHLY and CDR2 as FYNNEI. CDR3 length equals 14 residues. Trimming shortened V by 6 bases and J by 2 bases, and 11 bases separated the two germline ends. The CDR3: CASRGLQTYNEQFF. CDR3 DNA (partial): TGTGCCAGCAGGGGACTTCAGACCTACAATGAG.

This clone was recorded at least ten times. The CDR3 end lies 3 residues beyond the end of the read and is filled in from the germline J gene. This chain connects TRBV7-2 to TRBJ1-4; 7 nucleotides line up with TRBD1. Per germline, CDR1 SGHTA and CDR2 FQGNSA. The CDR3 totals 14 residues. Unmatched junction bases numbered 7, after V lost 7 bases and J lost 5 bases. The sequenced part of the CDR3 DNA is TGTGCCAGCAAACTCGAACAGGGGAATGAAAAA. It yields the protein CASKLEQGNEK. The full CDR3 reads CASKLEQGNEKLFF. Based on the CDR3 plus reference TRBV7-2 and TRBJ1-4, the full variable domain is GAGVSQSPSNKVTEKGKDVELRCDPISGHTALYWYRQSLGQGLEFLIYFQGNSAPDKSGLPSDRFSAERTGGSVSTLTIQRTQQEDSAVYLCASKLEQGNEKLFFGSGTQLSVL.

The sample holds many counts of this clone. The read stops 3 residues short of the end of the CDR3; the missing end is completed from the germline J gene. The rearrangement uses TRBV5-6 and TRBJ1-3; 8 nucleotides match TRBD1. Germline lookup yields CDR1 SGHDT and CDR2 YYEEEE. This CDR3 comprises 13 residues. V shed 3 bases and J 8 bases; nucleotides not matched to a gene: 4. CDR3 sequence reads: CASSWTGRDTIYF. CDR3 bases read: TGTGCCAGCAGCTGGACAGGGAGAGACACC.

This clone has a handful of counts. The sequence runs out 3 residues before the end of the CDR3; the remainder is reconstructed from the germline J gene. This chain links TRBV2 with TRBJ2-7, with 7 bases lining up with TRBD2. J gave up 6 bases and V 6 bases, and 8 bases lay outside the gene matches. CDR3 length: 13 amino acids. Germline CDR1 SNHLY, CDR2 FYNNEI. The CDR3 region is CASSGDYLTEQYF. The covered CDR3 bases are TGTGCCAGCAGCGGGGACTACCTTACCGAG.

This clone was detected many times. Partial CDR3 DNA: TGCAGTGCTAGTCCGACAGGAAAAACCTACAATGAG. Its translation is CSASPTGKTYNE. The CDR3 as a whole reads CSASPTGKTYNEQFF. V and J are TRBV20-1 and TRBJ2-1; D is possibly TRBD1 (6 bases). The read comes to an end 3 residues before the CDR3 does, leaving the germline J gene to fill in the end. Germline V gene sequence: CDR1 DFQATT, CDR2 SNEGSKA (reference sequence). The CDR3 runs 15 residues. Between the trimmed V and J ends, which lost 3 bases and 2 bases, there was a span of 14 bases.

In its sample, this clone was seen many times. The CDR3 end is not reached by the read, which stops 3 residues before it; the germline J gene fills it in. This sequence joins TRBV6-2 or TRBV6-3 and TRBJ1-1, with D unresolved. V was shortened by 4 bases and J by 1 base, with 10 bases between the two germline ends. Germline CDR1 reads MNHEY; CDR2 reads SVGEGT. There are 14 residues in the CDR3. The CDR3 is CASSFGAGNTEAFF. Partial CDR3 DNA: TGTGCCAGCAGTTTCGGAGCGGGGAACACTGAA.